This entry lists 11 T cell receptor beta chains sequenced from one sample in a study of blood T cell repertoires in COVID-19. Clones were read by immunoSEQ multiplex PCR, and TCRdb kept only the in-frame ones, dropping some. The repertoire holds about 70,000 clones, with roughly 79% as singletons. Sequenced material: peripheral blood. The receptors derive from an older woman with acute or convalescent COVID-19.

The chain combines TRBV20-1 with TRBJ2-3; no reliable D call. The CDR3 length is 11 residues. The germline CDR1 and CDR2 sequences are DFQATT and SNEGSKA (reference sequence). Trimming left V 0 bases short and J 7 bases short, with 5 bases between. The CDR3 loop reads CSARDLYTQYF. The CDR3 DNA sequence: TGCAGTGCTAGAGATCTCTATACGCAGTATTTT.

The rearrangement links TRBV12-5 to TRBJ2-5, with 10 bases lining up with TRBD2. V gave up 0 bases and J gave up 5 bases; unmatched junction bases: 9. This CDR3 is 17 amino acids long. Looked up from germline, CDR1 is LGHNT and CDR2 is FRNRAP. The CDR3: CASGLVKKLAGVETQYF. The CDR3 region has the DNA TGTGCTAGTGGTTTGGTAAAGAAGCTAGCGGGGGTGGAGACCCAGTACTTC.

The chain has TRBV2 and TRBJ2-1; 10 positions match TRBD1. There are 13 residues in the CDR3. The V segment lost 6 bases and the J segment 9 bases; nucleotides outside the gene matches: 5. Germline loops: CDR1 SNHLY, CDR2 FYNNEI. CDR3 nucleotide sequence: TGTGCCAGCAGGTCGGGACAGGGGACTGAGCAGTTCTTC. Its protein is CASRSGQGTEQFF.

This chain links TRBV2 with TRBJ1-6, with 7 bases fitting TRBD1. This CDR3 spans 15 amino acids. Trimming at V came to 3 bases and at J to 6 bases, leaving 5 bases not matched to a gene. The germline V gene encodes CDR1 SNHLY and CDR2 FYNNEI. CDR3 sequence: CASSEMGQINSPLHF. In DNA form, the CDR3 reads TGTGCCAGCAGTGAGATGGGACAGATTAATTCACCCCTCCACTTT.

As for this clone: Other DNA sequences in the same sample also yield this CDR3. This rearrangement joins TRBV7-9 to TRBJ1-2, with 9 bases that match TRBD1. Germline CDR1 reads SEHNR; CDR2 reads FQNEAQ (reference sequence). Unmatched junction bases numbered 2, after V lost 5 bases and J lost 4 bases. This CDR3 is 13 amino acids long. In DNA form, the CDR3 reads TGTGCCAGCAGCCCGGGACAGGGCTATGGCTACACCTTC. Its protein product is CASSPGQGYGYTF.

This chain connects TRBV12-5 to TRBJ1-4; D not certain. The CDR3 extends over 11 amino acids. Trimming removed 4 bases at V and 6 bases at J, with 3 bases between. Germline-derived CDR1 and CDR2 are LGHNT and FRNRAP. The CDR3 coding sequence is TGTGCTAGTGGTTCGTATGAAAAACTGTTTTTT. Protein sequence: CASGSYEKLFF.

In nucleotides, the CDR3 is TGCAGCGTTATGACAGGGGGGAATGAAAAACTGTTTTTT. It specifies CSVMTGGNEKLFF. The genes are TRBV29-1 and TRBJ1-4; 9 bases fit TRBD1. The germline CDR1 and CDR2 sequences are SQVTM and ANQGSEA. V gave up 5 bases and J gave up 5 bases; unmatched junction bases: 3. The CDR3 length is 13 residues.

The rearrangement joins TRBV10-3 to TRBJ1-1; a weak D match, TRBD1 (6 bases). Germline assignment: CDR1 ENHRY and CDR2 SYGVKD. The CDR3 contains 14 residues. The ends were cut back, 9 bases at V and 5 bases at J, with 19 bases in the middle. The CDR3: CAIRPDPQGTEAFF. CDR3 coding DNA: TGTGCCATTCGCCCCGACCCCCAGGGGACTGAAGCTTTCTTT.

V usage is TRBV28 and J usage is TRBJ1-2; D may be TRBD1 (5 bases). V lost 6 bases and J 4 bases, leaving 21 bases between the germline ends. CDR3 length: 16 amino acids. Germline lookup yields CDR1 MDHEN and CDR2 SYDVKM. The CDR3 is CASRGYWSQGLYGYTF. The CDR3 coding sequence is TGTGCCAGCAGAGGCTACTGGTCGCAGGGTCTCTATGGCTACACCTTC.

This clone was observed once. V and J are TRBV9 and TRBJ2-7; TRBD1 agrees at 10 bases. Germline CDR1 is SGDLS and CDR2 is YYNGEE. Losses at the gene ends were 3 bases for V and 4 bases for J; bases not matched to a gene: 7. The CDR3 covers 15 residues. DNA for the CDR3: TGTGCCAGCAGCGACGGACAGGGGGGAGTTTACGAGCAGTACTTC. Protein sequence: CASSDGQGGVYEQYF.

The chain uses TRBV7-9 and TRBJ1-5; unclear D gene. Trimming took 0 bases from V and 6 from J, leaving 3 bases between them. The CDR3 extends over 12 amino acids. In germline, CDR1 is SEHNR, CDR2 FQNEAQ (reference sequence). CDR3 residues: CASSLASQPQHF. The CDR3 DNA sequence: TGTGCCAGCAGCTTAGCGAGTCAGCCCCAGCATTTT. Full variable domain (missing parts from reference TRBV7-9 and TRBJ1-5): DTGVSQNPRHKITKRGQNVTFRCDPISEHNRLYWYRQTLGQGPEFLTYFQNEAQLEKSRLLSDRFSAERPKGSFSTLEIQRTEQGDSAMYLCASSLASQPQHFGDGTRLSIL.